This TCR beta chain was documented in a study of blood T cell repertoires in COVID-19. Repertoires were generated with immunoSEQ multiplex PCR, while TCRdb's copy carries only in-frame clones and drops some. The sample has some 300,000 clones; 90% are singletons. The V end lost 7 bases, the J end lost 2 bases, and 16 bases lay between the germline ends. The CDR3 loop spans 15 amino acids. Germline V lookup: CDR1 MNHEY, CDR2 SVGAGI. This clone was seen only once. J is TRBJ2-3 and V is TRBV6-5; D might be TRBD2 (5 bases). This clonotype originated in a woman aged 40 to 49 with COVID-19, enrolled during active disease. The sequenced material came from peripheral blood. The DNA for the CDR3 is TGTGCCAGCACGGACTCCAGGACTCACACAGATACGCAGTATTTT. It codes for CASTDSRTHTDTQYF.